Presented here are 14 T cell receptor beta chains from one specimen sequenced in a study of T cells after yellow fever vaccination. TCRdb used MiXCR to reprocess the 5' RACE reads, holding one entry per CDR3 protein. This table has 250,000 to 300,000 distinct CDR3 sequences, under 15% appearing once. This specimen was CD4+ T cells sorted from PBMCs, taken 45 days after the yellow fever booster vaccination. The receptors originated from a young man who received the YFV17D yellow fever vaccine.

This clonotype appeared a few times. The rearrangement links TRBV12-3 or TRBV12-4 to TRBJ1-5; perhaps TRBD1 as D (5 bases). The CDR3 totals 16 residues. The V gene lost 7 bases and the J gene lost 2 bases, with 18 bases spanning the gap. Written as DNA, the CDR3 is TGTGCCAGCACCATCAACAGCGGAGGGGGCAATCAGCCCCAGCATTTT. Translating gives CASTINSGGGNQPQHF.

This rearrangement joins TRBV29-1 to TRBJ1-5; 8 positions match TRBD1. With 8 bases clipped from V and 5 bases from J, the junction kept 20 bases outside the gene matches. Germline V gives CDR1 SQVTM, CDR2 ANQGSEA. This CDR3 has 17 amino acids. CDR3 coding DNA: TGCAGCATTAGATCATGGACGGCAGGGGGCTCGCATCAGCCCCAGCATTTT. Its protein is CSIRSWTAGGSHQPQHF.

This clonotype has a handful of counts. The chain recombines TRBV24-1 with TRBJ2-3; a weak D match, TRBD2 (6 bases). The CDR3 totals 16 residues. V gave up 1 base and J gave up 0 bases, with 10 bases separating them. CDR1 is KGHDR and CDR2 is SFDVKD in the germline V gene. The chain's CDR3 is CATSDFAGTSTDTQYF. The CDR3 nucleotides are TGTGCCACCAGTGATTTTGCGGGAACTAGCACAGATACGCAGTATTTT.

The chain employs TRBV20-1 and TRBJ1-5; the D gene is possibly TRBD1 (6 bases). CDR1 DFQATT and CDR2 SNEGSKA come from the germline V gene (reference sequence). The CDR3 contains 14 residues. V was shortened by 6 bases and J by 3 bases, with 15 bases between the two germline ends. CDR3 sequence: CSAPDRTSNQPQHF. The CDR3, as DNA: TGCAGTGCCCCCGACAGGACCTCCAATCAGCCCCAGCATTTT.

The chain combines TRBV28 with TRBJ1-1; 10 bases are a match to TRBD1. Germline values: CDR1 MDHEN, CDR2 SYDVKM. With 5 bases clipped from V and 4 bases from J, the junction kept 7 bases outside the gene matches. The CDR3 consists of 15 residues. The CDR3 sequence: CASSIRTGGRTEAFF. CDR3 coding DNA: TGTGCCAGCAGTATAAGGACAGGGGGGCGCACTGAAGCTTTCTTT. Full variable domain (remainder filled in from reference TRBV28 and TRBJ1-1): DVKVTQSSRYLVKRTGEKVFLECVQDMDHENMFWYRQDPGLGLRLIYFSYDVKMKEKGDIPEGYSVSREKKERFSLILESASTNQTSMYLCASSIRTGGRTEAFFGQGTRLTVV.

The rearrangement joins TRBV3-1 to TRBJ1-2; TRBD1 matches 9 bases. V lost 4 bases, J lost 5 bases, and 8 bases stayed unmatched. CDR3 length: 15 residues. CDR1 LGHDT and CDR2 YNNKEL come from the germline V gene (reference sequence). The chain's CDR3 is CASSLSLDRGYGYTF. The DNA of the CDR3 is TGTGCCAGCAGCCTGAGCCTGGACAGGGGTTATGGCTACACCTTC.

The gene calls are TRBV14 and TRBJ2-7, with TRBD2 identical over 8 bases. CDR3 size: 14 residues. Germline V gives CDR1 SGHDN, CDR2 FVKESK. The trim removed 4 bases at V and 3 bases at J, leaving 5 bases unmatched. In nucleotides, the CDR3 is TGTGCCAGCAGCCGTCGAGCGGGAGTCTACGAGCAGTACTTC. Translated, it gives CASSRRAGVYEQYF. The full variable domain, rest sourced from reference TRBV14 and TRBJ2-7, is EAGVTQFPSHSVIEKGQTVTLRCDPISGHDNLYWYRRVMGKEIKFLLHFVKESKQDESGMPNNRFLAERTGGTYSTLKVQPAELEDSGVYFCASSRRAGVYEQYFGPGTRLTVT.

This clonotype was counted only a few times. V usage is TRBV7-9 and J usage is TRBJ1-2; 7 bases align to TRBD1. The CDR3 has 13 amino acids. The V gene end was trimmed by 5 bases and the J gene end by 4 bases; junction bases not matched to a gene: 4. From germline, CDR1 is SEHNR and CDR2 FQNEAQ (reference sequence). CDR3 in amino acids: CASSAGGLYGYTF. CDR3 nucleotides: TGTGCCAGCAGCGCAGGGGGGCTCTATGGCTACACCTTC.

The chain employs TRBV19 and TRBJ2-7; D may correspond to TRBD1 or TRBD2 (5 bases each). Trimming took 7 bases from V and 6 from J, leaving 16 bases between them. This CDR3 is 13 amino acids long. In germline, CDR1 is LNHDA, CDR2 SQIVND (reference sequence). The CDR3 DNA sequence: TGTGCCAGTATTGGCCCGGGGCGCGGCGAGCAGTACTTC. This encodes CASIGPGRGEQYF.

This clonotype appeared many times. The rearrangement joins TRBV20-1 to TRBJ2-7; D perhaps matches TRBD1 (6 bases). The V gene lost 5 bases and the J gene lost 4 bases, with 12 bases spanning the gap. Germline CDR1 is DFQATT and CDR2 is SNEGSKA (reference sequence). The CDR3 runs to 12 residues. In DNA, the CDR3 is TGCAGTGCTTTGCAACAGGGTTACGAGCAGTACTTC. Protein product: CSALQQGYEQYF.

V usage is TRBV11-3 and J usage is TRBJ2-2; D remains ambiguous. V was pared by 1 base and J by 8 bases, with 8 bases between. CDR3 length equals 13 residues. Germline loops: CDR1 SGHNT, CDR2 YENEEA. CDR3 residues: CASSLVTGGELFF. The CDR3 nucleotides are TGTGCCAGCAGCTTAGTGACCGGTGGGGAGCTGTTTTTT.

This clonotype appeared many times. V gene TRBV7-3 combines with J gene TRBJ2-5; D gene uncertain. Trimming cost V 0 bases and J 4 bases, with 15 bases left between them. The CDR3 length is 16 residues. Germline loops: CDR1 SGHTA, CDR2 FQGTGA. In DNA, the CDR3 is TGTGCCAGCAGCTTAACGTATACAACGGCGAGAGAGACCCAGTACTTC. This translates into CASSLTYTTARETQYF.

This clonotype was seen more than once but under ten times. This rearrangement joins TRBV12-3 or TRBV12-4 to TRBJ2-7, with D possibly matching TRBD1 (6 bases). This CDR3 region has 14 residues. V was trimmed by 6 bases and J by 6 bases, leaving 18 bases between them. CDR3 amino acids: CASRGHGVSLEQYF. In DNA, the CDR3 is TGTGCCAGCAGGGGACATGGTGTTTCCCTCGAGCAGTACTTC.

The chain joins TRBV6-5 to TRBJ2-3, with a tentative D call TRBD1 (6 bases). The CDR3 spans 14 residues. V lost 2 bases, J lost 2 bases, and 8 bases lay in between. In germline, CDR1 is MNHEY, CDR2 SVGAGI. This chain's CDR3 is CASSYGGPTDTQYF. DNA of the CDR3: TGTGCCAGCAGTTACGGGGGCCCCACAGATACGCAGTATTTT.